This T cell receptor (beta chain) is drawn from a study of early T cells in non-severe SARS-CoV-2 infection. Study observations and caveats: VDJdb matching skewed toward anti-spike CD8 responses, missing private and CD4 specificities.

Individual cDNA molecules each received unique molecular identifiers attached to them. TCRdb reanalysed the 5' RACE reads using MiXCR and keeps one entry per CDR3 protein. The repertoire consists of just under 90,000 distinct CDR3 sequences, with around an eighth occurring once and the leading ten covering approximately 7.5%. Germline CDR1 and CDR2: SEHNR and FQNEAQ (reference sequence). Trimming at V came to 5 bases and at J to 4 bases, leaving 6 bases not matched to a gene. CDR3 size: 15 residues. Only a few counts were recorded for this clonotype. Its target is unknown. The chain employs TRBV7-9 and TRBJ2-2, with 8 bases that match TRBD2. The clonotype was recovered from an adult who was a healthcare worker with PCR-confirmed SARS-CoV-2 infection or an uninfected control (not recorded which). Sequences were obtained from whole blood. CDR3 sequence reads: CASSPREGSTGELFF. DNA of the CDR3: TGTGCCAGCAGCCCCCGGGAGGGCAGCACCGGGGAGCTGTTTTTT.